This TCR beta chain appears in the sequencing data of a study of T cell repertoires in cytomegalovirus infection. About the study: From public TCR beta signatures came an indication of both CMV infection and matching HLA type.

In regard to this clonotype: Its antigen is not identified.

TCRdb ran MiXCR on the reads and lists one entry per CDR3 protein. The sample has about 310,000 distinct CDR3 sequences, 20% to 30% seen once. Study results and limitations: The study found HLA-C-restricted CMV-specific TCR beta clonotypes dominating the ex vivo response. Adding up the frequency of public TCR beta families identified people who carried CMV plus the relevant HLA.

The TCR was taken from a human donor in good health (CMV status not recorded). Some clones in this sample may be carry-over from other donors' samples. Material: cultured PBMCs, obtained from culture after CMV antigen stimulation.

CDR3 sequence reads: CASGLGTASYEQYV. In nucleotides, the CDR3 is TGTGCCAGCGGCCTGGGGACAGCATCCTACGAGCAGTACGTC. V usage is TRBV6-2 or TRBV6-3 and J usage is TRBJ2-7; 7 bases agree with TRBD1. Germline V gene data show CDR1 as MNHEY and CDR2 as SVGEGT. V was pared by 8 bases and J by 1 base, with 8 bases of the junction left unmatched. CDR3 length: 14 residues.